These 25 T cell receptor beta chains were all obtained from the same sample, sequenced in a study of CD8 T cells in ankylosing spondylitis (dated by TCRdb to 2015 to 2018). The protocol used for the library was 5' RACE. The listed sequencing device is Illumina HiSeq 2500. TCRdb reprocessing: public reads trimmed at Q25 with fastp, clones called with MiXCR, in-frame beta chains kept. Every CDR3 protein is listed once, alongside the most common genes and DNA of its rows. In this sample the table shows more than 500,000 distinct CDR3 sequences, approximately 5.3% of which occur a single time. Under 4.5% of the sample is in the top ten clones. Results the study describes overall, beyond this receptor: A TCR beta motif of several highly homologous amino acid variants appeared characteristic of blood from ankylosing spondylitis patients.

No antigen is known for these receptors. The material sequenced was blood, either unsorted or a sorted T cell fraction (not recorded which). The receptors were gathered from a male donor with ankylosing spondylitis.

This clonotype was recorded many times. The CDR3 sequence: CAIRTAGGADTQYF. The CDR3 bases are TGTGCCATCAGGACCGCGGGAGGGGCAGATACGCAGTATTTT. The V call is TRBV10-3, the J call TRBJ2-3; TRBD2 matches 9 bases. This CDR3 is 14 amino acids long. V trimming: 6 bases; J trimming: 4 bases; junction bases outside the gene matches: 5. Germline V gene sequence: CDR1 ENHRY, CDR2 SYGVKD.

This clonotype was recorded at least ten times. The chain carries TRBV7-2 and TRBJ2-4; D tentatively reads TRBD1 or TRBD2 (5 bases each). Germline values: CDR1 SGHTA, CDR2 FQGNSA. The CDR3 extends over 12 amino acids. V shed 6 bases and J shed 10 bases, with 13 bases lying between them. The DNA for the CDR3 is TGTGCCAGCAGTGTAAGGGGCGGGATTCAGTACTTC. Translated, it gives CASSVRGGIQYF.

At least ten counts were recorded for this clonotype. The CDR3 loop reads CSASSQGAVEAFF. For the CDR3, the DNA is TGCAGTGCTAGTTCGCAGGGGGCGGTTGAAGCTTTCTTT. The rearrangement links TRBV20-1 to TRBJ1-1; 8 nucleotides match TRBD1. Germline CDR1 DFQATT, CDR2 SNEGSKA (reference sequence). The CDR3 spans 13 residues. V lost 3 bases and J lost 7; bases outside the gene matches: 7.

The CDR3 sequence: CASSWSSGRPNEQYF. As DNA, the CDR3 is TGCGCCAGCAGCTGGTCTAGCGGGAGACCCAACGAGCAGTACTTC. This chain connects TRBV5-1 to TRBJ2-7; 10 nucleotides agree with TRBD2. With V trimmed by 3 bases and J by 5 bases, 8 bases remained unmatched. Per the germline V gene, CDR1 is SGHRS and CDR2 is YFSETQ. The CDR3 is 15 residues long.

Many counts were recorded for this clonotype. The gene calls are TRBV7-2 and TRBJ1-5; 8 bases map to TRBD1. The V gene's germline CDR1 is SGHTA and CDR2 FQGNSA. The CDR3 has 16 residues. Trimming at V came to 2 bases and at J to 0 bases, leaving 3 bases not matched to a gene. DNA of the CDR3: TGTGCCAGCAGCTTAAGGACAGGGAATAGCAATCAGCCCCAGCATTTT. Translation: CASSLRTGNSNQPQHF.

At least ten counts were recorded for this clonotype. V is TRBV7-9 and J is TRBJ2-1; D is undetermined. Germline CDR1 reads SEHNR; CDR2 reads FQNEAQ (reference sequence). Between the trimmed V and J ends, which lost 0 bases and 6 bases, there was a span of 6 bases. This CDR3 region has 13 residues. The CDR3 coding sequence is TGTGCCAGCAGCTTAGCGAACGTCAATGAGCAGTTCTTC. Its translation: CASSLANVNEQFF.

The chain joins TRBV7-8 to TRBJ2-5; no firm D call. There are 14 residues in the CDR3. Looked up from germline, CDR1 is SGHVS and CDR2 is FQNEAQ. Between the trimmed V and J ends, which lost 1 base and 1 base, there was a span of 7 bases. The CDR3 DNA sequence: TGTGCCAGCAGCTTAGGTCCAGGCCAAGAGACCCAGTACTTC. Translated, it gives CASSLGPGQETQYF.

This clonotype showed up many times. The CDR3 spells CASSPPGGGAVSIEQFF. CDR3 DNA: TGTGCCAGCTCACCACCGGGCGGGGGGGCCGTCAGTATTGAGCAGTTCTTC. This chain links TRBV18 with TRBJ2-1; TRBD2 agrees at 9 bases. From germline, CDR1 is KGHSH and CDR2 LQKENI. The CDR3 is 17 amino acids. The J segment lost 9 bases and the V segment lost 0 bases, leaving 12 bases of the junction unmatched.

This clonotype was recorded at least ten times. A read error may produce the germline difference seen at one junction end. CDR3: CSARDEQYF. Written as DNA, the CDR3 is TGCAGTGCGAGAGACGAGCAGTACTTC. The chain couples TRBV20-1 to TRBJ2-7; D is unresolved. Germline V lookup: CDR1 DFQATT, CDR2 SNEGSKA (reference sequence). The CDR3 spans 9 residues.

In its sample, this clonotype was seen many times. V usage is TRBV5-1 and J usage is TRBJ1-1; the match to TRBD1 covers 7 bases. This CDR3 region has 16 residues. The V gene's germline CDR1 is SGHRS and CDR2 YFSETQ. V lost 5 bases, J lost 4 bases, and 14 bases stayed unmatched. Here the CDR3 DNA reads TGCGCCAGCAGAGAGTCCGGGACAGCTACTATCACTGAAGCTTTCTTT. It is translated as CASRESGTATITEAFF.

This clonotype was counted at least ten times. This rearrangement joins TRBV12-3 or TRBV12-4 to TRBJ1-5; 9 bases match TRBD1. The V gene end was trimmed by 4 bases and the J gene end by 2 bases; junction bases not matched to a gene: 3. The CDR3 is 15 residues long. The CDR3 DNA follows: TGTGCCAGCAGTTCACGGGACAGGGGCAATCAGCCCCAGCATTTT. Amino acid sequence: CASSSRDRGNQPQHF.

This clonotype was counted at least ten times. The CDR3 sequence is CASSSPVVIPGQVSSGANVLTF. For the CDR3, the DNA is TGTGCCAGCAGCTCACCGGTTGTGATTCCGGGACAGGTATCGTCTGGGGCCAACGTCCTGACTTTC. The chain has TRBV7-1 and TRBJ2-6; 8 bases line up with TRBD1. TRBV7-1 is placed among ORFs of uncertain function. The V gene end was trimmed by 2 bases and the J gene end by 1 base; junction bases not matched to a gene: 19. CDR3 length: 22 residues.

The chain employs TRBV20-1 and TRBJ2-1; 7 bases are shared with TRBD2. V was clipped by 3 bases and J by 0 bases; unmatched bases: 5. Germline values: CDR1 DFQATT, CDR2 SNEGSKA (reference sequence). The CDR3 is 15 amino acids. DNA of the CDR3: TGCAGTGCTAGGACGGGAGGTGGCTCCTACAATGAGCAGTTCTTC. Amino acid sequence: CSARTGGGSYNEQFF.

Worth noting for this clonotype: This may arise from a read error, as a much more abundant clone is one base away. The V call is TRBV12-3 or TRBV12-4, the J call TRBJ1-1; no clear D. V was shortened by 9 bases and J by 10 bases, with 21 bases between the two germline ends. The CDR3 length is 13 residues. CDR3 residues: CARSLRPPLGAFF. DNA for the CDR3: TGTGCCAGAAGTCTCCGACCCCCCTTGGGAGCTTTCTTT.

This clonotype was detected a few times. V and J are TRBV5-1 and TRBJ2-3; TRBD2 agrees at 15 bases. The CDR3 contains 16 residues. From germline, CDR1 is SGHRS and CDR2 YFSETQ. The V gene end was trimmed by 3 bases and the J gene end by 7 bases; junction bases not matched to a gene: 6. CDR3 in DNA: TGCGCCAGCAGCTCGCAGGGACTAGCGGGGGGCCATACGCAGTATTTT. This codes for CASSSQGLAGGHTQYF.

This clonotype was detected ten times or more. The chain employs TRBV20-1 and TRBJ1-1; the D is unclear. The V and J ends lost 5 bases and 8 bases respectively, with 12 bases between them. Germline loops: CDR1 DFQATT, CDR2 SNEGSKA (reference sequence). The CDR3 consists of 11 residues. Here the CDR3 reads CSALDFDEAFF. CDR3 nucleotides: TGCAGTGCTCTTGACTTTGACGAAGCTTTCTTT.

This clonotype was seen ten or more times. The rearrangement links TRBV20-1 to TRBJ2-3; D is possibly TRBD1 (7 bases). The CDR3 totals 16 residues. Germline V gene sequence: CDR1 DFQATT, CDR2 SNEGSKA (reference sequence). Trimming took 3 bases from V and 1 from J, leaving 17 bases between them. The CDR3 sequence is CSASLSGGGGTDTQYF. In nucleotides, the CDR3 is TGCAGTGCTAGTCTCTCAGGAGGGGGCGGCACAGATACGCAGTATTTT.

This clonotype was observed a handful of times. The chain combines TRBV7-2 with TRBJ2-5; D uncertain. Germline CDR1 and CDR2: SGHTA and FQGNSA. CDR3 size: 14 residues. Trimming left V 1 base short and J 7 bases short, with 13 bases between. The CDR3 nucleotides are TGTGCCAGCAGCTTAGGGCCCCATGTAGGGACCCAGTACTTC. Translating gives CASSLGPHVGTQYF.

This clonotype was counted ten times or more. V is TRBV7-4 and J is TRBJ1-2; D is perhaps TRBD1 (6 bases). The V gene's germline CDR1 is SGHVT and CDR2 SQSDAQ. This CDR3 region has 19 residues. Trimming took 5 bases from V and 1 from J, leaving 26 bases between them. CDR3 amino acids: CASSPQGWGHTEFNYGYTF. The CDR3 bases are TGTGCCAGCAGCCCACAGGGTTGGGGACACACCGAATTTAACTATGGCTACACCTTC.

This clonotype was recorded at least ten times. This chain uses TRBV11-2 with TRBJ2-1; no clear D gene. V lost 5 bases and J 5 bases, leaving 25 bases between the germline ends. Germline V gene data show CDR1 as SGHAT and CDR2 as FQNNGV. The length of the CDR3 is 18 residues. The CDR3 nucleotides are TGTGCCAGCAGCCCATTGGCTGGCGGACCGAGGATCCACAATGAGCAGTTCTTC. Residues: CASSPLAGGPRIHNEQFF. The full variable domain, in which reference TRBV11-2 and TRBJ2-1 provide the parts outside the CDR3, is EAGVAQSPRYKIIEKRQSVAFWCNPISGHATLYWYQQILGQGPKLLIQFQNNGVVDDSQLPKDRFSAERLKGVDSTLKIQPAKLEDSAVYLCASSPLAGGPRIHNEQFFGPGTRLTVL.

This clonotype was observed at least ten times. The chain uses TRBV5-6 and TRBJ1-2, with D unresolved. Between the trimmed V and J ends, which lost 0 bases and 4 bases, there was a span of 4 bases. The CDR3 has 12 amino acids. Germline V lookup: CDR1 SGHDT, CDR2 YYEEEE. The CDR3 sequence is CASSLGAYGYTF. CDR3 bases: TGTGCCAGCAGCTTGGGGGCCTATGGCTACACCTTC.

This clonotype was seen at least ten times. J is TRBJ2-1 and V is TRBV4-3; D is unclear. Trimming took 1 base from V and 6 from J, leaving 10 bases between them. This CDR3 has 14 residues. Germline CDR1 LGHNA, CDR2 YSLEER. CDR3 region: CASSQVVRLNEQFF. The CDR3 DNA follows: TGCGCCAGCAGCCAAGTTGTGAGACTCAATGAGCAGTTCTTC.

This clonotype occurred many times. V usage is TRBV24-1 and J usage is TRBJ2-1; D uncertain. This CDR3 contains 15 residues. V was shortened by 5 bases and J by 0 bases, with 10 bases between the two germline ends. Germline CDR1 is KGHDR and CDR2 is SFDVKD. CDR3 DNA: TGTGCCACCAGTGTTGGGCCCAGCTCCTACAATGAGCAGTTCTTC. Translating gives CATSVGPSSYNEQFF.

This clonotype was observed many times. The chain combines TRBV29-1 with TRBJ2-7; the D is unclear. The germline V gene has CDR1 SQVTM and CDR2 ANQGSEA. This CDR3 has 13 residues. Trimming cost V 4 bases and J 2 bases, with 12 bases left between them. CDR3 region: CSVGQDIAYEQYF. In nucleotides, the CDR3 is TGCAGCGTTGGGCAGGATATCGCCTACGAGCAGTACTTC.

This clonotype was seen many times. The chain carries TRBV5-1 and TRBJ2-2; possibly TRBD1 for D (6 bases). Germline V gene data show CDR1 as SGHRS and CDR2 as YFSETQ. CDR3 length: 14 amino acids. Between the trimmed V and J ends, which lost 4 bases and 6 bases, there was a span of 13 bases. CDR3: CASSRQGSAGELFF. The CDR3 nucleotides read TGCGCCAGCAGCCGCCAGGGGTCGGCCGGGGAGCTGTTTTTT. The whole variable domain, filled in from reference TRBV5-1 and TRBJ2-2, reads KAGVTQTPRYLIKTRGQQVTLSCSPISGHRSVSWYQQTPGQGLQFLFEYFSETQRNKGNFPGRFSGRQFSNSRSEMNVSTLELGDSALYLCASSRQGSAGELFFGEGSRLTVL.